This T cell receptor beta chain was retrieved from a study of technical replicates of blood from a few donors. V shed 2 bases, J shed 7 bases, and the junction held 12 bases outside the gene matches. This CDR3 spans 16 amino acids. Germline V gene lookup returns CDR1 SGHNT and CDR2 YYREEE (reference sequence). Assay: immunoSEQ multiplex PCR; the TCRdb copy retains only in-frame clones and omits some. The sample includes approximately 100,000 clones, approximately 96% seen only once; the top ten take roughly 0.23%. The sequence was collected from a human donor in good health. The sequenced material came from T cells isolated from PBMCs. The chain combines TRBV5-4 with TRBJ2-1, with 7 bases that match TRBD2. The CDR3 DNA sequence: TGTGCCAGCAGCTTACTCGCTAGCGGCTGGCAGAATGAGCAGTTCTTC. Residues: CASSLLASGWQNEQFF.